This passage covers 30 T cell receptor beta chains from one sample sequenced in a study of blood T cell repertoires in COVID-19. Clones were read by immunoSEQ multiplex PCR, and TCRdb kept only the in-frame ones, dropping some. The profile shows about 64,000 clones, 70% to 90% of them singletons. The sample comprised peripheral blood. These receptors were taken from a man aged 65 to 85 with acute or convalescent COVID-19.

The J gene is TRBJ2-7, the V gene TRBV28, with 9 bases matching TRBD2. The CDR3 spans 15 residues. Trimming removed 2 bases from V and 0 bases from J; junction bases left unmatched: 2. The V gene's germline CDR1 is MDHEN and CDR2 SYDVKM. The CDR3 sequence: CASSLLAGSSYEQYF. The CDR3 nucleotides are TGTGCCAGCAGTTTACTAGCGGGGAGCTCCTACGAGCAGTACTTC.

This clone was detected only once. The chain is built from TRBV27 and TRBJ2-3; TRBD2 aligns across 9 bases. CDR3 length: 15 residues. The germline V gene has CDR1 MNHEY and CDR2 SMNVEV (reference sequence). V was pared by 3 bases and J by 4 bases, with 5 bases of the junction left unmatched. In DNA form, the CDR3 reads TGTGCCAGCAGTTTTCTAGCGGGGAGGGCAGATACGCAGTATTTT. This sequence encodes CASSFLAGRADTQYF.

The chain has TRBV28 and TRBJ2-3, with TRBD2 matching 11 bases. Germline assignment: CDR1 MDHEN and CDR2 SYDVKM. V lost 6 bases, J lost 1 base, and 12 bases stayed unmatched. The CDR3 has 18 residues. CDR3 amino acids: CASSPKPTSGGGTDTQYF. The CDR3 DNA sequence: TGTGCCAGCAGCCCAAAACCAACTAGCGGGGGTGGCACAGATACGCAGTATTTT.

This clone was found once. The CDR3 sequence: CATSRSYRAANEKLFF. In nucleotides, the CDR3 is TGTGCCACCAGCAGATCCTACAGGGCTGCTAATGAAAAACTGTTTTTT. V is TRBV15 and J is TRBJ1-4, with D maybe TRBD1 (6 bases). The CDR3 is 16 amino acids. In germline, CDR1 is LNHNV, CDR2 YYDKDF (reference sequence). V was clipped by 2 bases and J by 3 bases, with 13 bases between them. The variable domain in full, with the rest retrieved from reference TRBV15 and TRBJ1-4, is DAMVIQNPRYQVTQFGKPVTLSCSQTLNHNVMYWYQQKSSQAPKLLFHYYDKDFNNEADTPDNFQSRRPNTSFCFLDIRSPGLGDTAMYLCATSRSYRAANEKLFFGSGTQLSVL.

This chain uses TRBV27 with TRBJ2-4, with TRBD2 matching over 7 bases. J was trimmed by 0 bases and V by 3 bases; bases with no gene match: 2. Germline V lookup: CDR1 MNHEY, CDR2 SMNVEV (reference sequence). The CDR3 totals 15 residues. The CDR3 DNA reads TGTGCCAGCAGTTTGACTAGCAGAGCCAAAAACATTCAGTACTTC. Translating gives CASSLTSRAKNIQYF.

This clone showed up just once. The chain couples TRBV5-5 to TRBJ1-4, with D perhaps TRBD1 (5 bases). This CDR3 region has 16 residues. V was cut by 0 bases and J by 0 bases, with 9 bases left in between. Germline V gene data show CDR1 as SGHKS and CDR2 as YYEKEE (reference sequence). CDR3: CASSLGQITTNEKLFF. CDR3 DNA sequence: TGTGCCAGCAGCTTGGGACAGATTACAACTAATGAAAAACTGTTTTTT.

This clone has more than one count but fewer than ten. This chain joins TRBV7-9 and TRBJ1-5; the match to TRBD1 covers 8 bases. CDR3 length equals 16 residues. CDR1 and CDR2 (germline): SEHNR, FQNEAQ (reference sequence). Germline trimming cut 5 bases from V and 9 bases from J; bases unmatched to any gene: 15. The CDR3 DNA sequence: TGTGCCAGCAGCACGGCAGGGGGCGGGGCCGTTTGGCCCCAGCATTTT. This codes for CASSTAGGGAVWPQHF. Supplemented by reference TRBV7-9 and TRBJ1-5, the full variable domain reads DTGVSQNPRHKITKRGQNVTFRCDPISEHNRLYWYRQTLGQGPEFLTYFQNEAQLEKSRLLSDRFSAERPKGSFSTLEIQRTEQGDSAMYLCASSTAGGGAVWPQHFGDGTRLSIL.

This chain connects TRBV10-2 to TRBJ1-5, with TRBD1 identical over 7 bases. The V and J ends lost 6 bases and 2 bases, in that order; junction bases with no gene match: 7. Germline loops: CDR1 WSHSY, CDR2 SAAADI. The CDR3 is 15 residues long. CDR3 sequence (DNA): TGCGCCAGCAGGGACGAGGGGGCCGGCAATCAGCCCCAGCATTTT. Translation gives CASRDEGAGNQPQHF.

V gene TRBV18 combines with J gene TRBJ2-5; perhaps TRBD2 as D (7 bases). Germline V gives CDR1 KGHSH, CDR2 LQKENI. The CDR3 loop spans 15 amino acids. V was clipped by 0 bases and J by 6 bases, with 14 bases between them. This CDR3 reads CASSPPGGREQTQYF. The DNA of the CDR3 is TGTGCCAGCTCACCACCGGGGGGGCGCGAGCAGACCCAGTACTTC.

The rearrangement links TRBV6-2 or TRBV6-3 to TRBJ2-3; D unresolved. Germline V gene data show CDR1 as MNHEY and CDR2 as SVGEGT. The V gene lost 7 bases and the J gene lost 3 bases, with 23 bases spanning the gap. The length of the CDR3 is 17 residues. The CDR3 loop is CASTPARQSLTTDTQYF. In DNA, the CDR3 is TGTGCCAGCACCCCGGCGAGGCAGAGTCTTACTACAGATACGCAGTATTTT.

The V and J genes are TRBV11-2 and TRBJ2-3; TRBD2 aligns across 12 bases. This CDR3 is built from 15 residues. Per the germline V gene, CDR1 is SGHAT and CDR2 is FQNNGV. V lost 5 bases and J lost 6; bases outside the gene matches: 6. The CDR3 sequence: CASSASGGALDTQYF. The CDR3 DNA is TGTGCCAGCAGCGCTAGCGGGGGGGCCCTGGATACGCAGTATTTT.

The V and J genes are TRBV7-3 and TRBJ2-1, with TRBD2 identical over 10 bases. The trim removed 5 bases at V and 4 bases at J, leaving 11 bases unmatched. CDR1 and CDR2 from the germline V gene are SGHTA and FQGTGA. This CDR3 has 17 residues. CDR3 protein: CASSPRGLAGEYNEQFF. CDR3 bases: TGTGCCAGCAGCCCGCGGGGGCTAGCGGGGGAATACAATGAGCAGTTCTTC.

The chain carries TRBV30 and TRBJ2-3; 7 bases are a match to TRBD1. V shed 4 bases and J 6 bases; nucleotides not matched to a gene: 7. CDR1 is GTSNPN and CDR2 is SVGIG in the germline V gene (reference sequence). This CDR3 is built from 13 residues. CDR3 in amino acids: CAWTEGAGDTQYF. The CDR3 region has the DNA TGTGCCTGGACTGAGGGGGCCGGCGATACGCAGTATTTT.

The chain employs TRBV4-1 and TRBJ2-5; 8 bases are shared with TRBD2. The ends lost 4 bases at V and 5 bases at J; junction bases unmatched: 3. The CDR3 consists of 13 residues. The germline V gene encodes CDR1 MGHRA and CDR2 YSYEKL. The CDR3 region is CASSRASGETQYF. For the CDR3, the DNA is TGCGCCAGCAGCCGAGCTAGCGGGGAGACCCAGTACTTC.

This chain joins TRBV18 and TRBJ1-2; maybe TRBD1 (6 bases). Germline CDR1 KGHSH, CDR2 LQKENI. This CDR3 is built from 14 residues. Trimming removed 2 bases at V and 6 bases at J, with 13 bases between. The CDR3 sequence: CASSPMEGGNGYTF. CDR3 sequence (DNA): TGTGCCAGCTCACCAATGGAGGGGGGGAATGGCTACACCTTC.

J is TRBJ2-3 and V is TRBV27, with a possible D match to TRBD2 (5 bases). Trimming took 2 bases from V and 3 from J, leaving 9 bases between them. The germline gives CDR1 MNHEY, CDR2 SMNVEV (reference sequence). This CDR3 has 14 residues. CDR3: CASSLGPGTDTQYF. The CDR3 bases are TGTGCCAGCAGTTTAGGTCCGGGAACAGATACGCAGTATTTT.

This sequence joins TRBV29-1 and TRBJ2-3; D unresolved. Trimming cost V 4 bases and J 4 bases, with 3 bases left between them. Germline CDR1 SQVTM, CDR2 ANQGSEA. The CDR3 spans 10 residues. This CDR3 reads CSVVADTQYF. In DNA, the CDR3 is TGCAGCGTTGTAGCAGATACGCAGTATTTT.

With regard to this clone: Other DNA sequences in the sample encode the same CDR3. The genes are TRBV6-2 or TRBV6-3 and TRBJ2-5; 7 bases are a match to TRBD1. Germline CDR1 and CDR2: MNHEY and SVGEGT. This CDR3 has 16 residues. Trimming cost V 0 bases and J 2 bases; bases outside gene matches: 6. DNA of the CDR3: TGTGCCAGCAGTTACTCGCGCAGGGGGAGACAAGAGACCCAGTACTTC. Translated, it gives CASSYSRRGRQETQYF.

The gene calls are TRBV11-3 and TRBJ2-3; 15 nucleotides line up with TRBD2. The CDR3 is 17 residues long. V shed 5 bases and J 3 bases; nucleotides not matched to a gene: 6. The germline V gene has CDR1 SGHNT and CDR2 YENEEA. Here the CDR3 reads CASSRTSGGAITDTQYF. CDR3 sequence (DNA): TGTGCCAGCAGCCGGACTAGCGGGGGGGCCATAACAGATACGCAGTATTTT.

The J gene is TRBJ1-5, the V gene TRBV6-2 or TRBV6-3; TRBD1 matches at 7 bases. CDR3 size: 18 residues. V lost 5 bases and J lost 0; bases outside the gene matches: 13. Germline loops: CDR1 MNHEY, CDR2 SVGEGT. Here the CDR3 DNA reads TGTGCCAGCAGTCCAGCACGGACAGGACTTCGTAGCAATCAGCCCCAGCATTTT. Protein product: CASSPARTGLRSNQPQHF.

The gene calls are TRBV9 and TRBJ1-2; 11 nucleotides agree with TRBD1. The germline CDR1 and CDR2 sequences are SGDLS and YYNGEE. CDR3 length equals 14 residues. V trimming: 2 bases; J trimming: 5 bases; junction bases outside the gene matches: 2. In DNA form, the CDR3 reads TGTGCCAGCAGCGTGGGACAGGGGGATTATGGCTACACCTTC. Encoded protein: CASSVGQGDYGYTF.

This sequence joins TRBV5-1 and TRBJ1-6, with 10 nucleotides matching TRBD1. The CDR3 consists of 15 residues. Germline CDR1 and CDR2: SGHRS and YFSETQ. The V segment lost 4 bases and the J segment 7 bases; nucleotides outside the gene matches: 5. The CDR3 loop reads CASSSDRGPNSPLHF. CDR3 sequence (DNA): TGCGCCAGCAGCAGTGACAGGGGGCCAAATTCACCCCTCCACTTT. Based on the CDR3 plus reference TRBV5-1 and TRBJ1-6, the full variable domain is KAGVTQTPRYLIKTRGQQVTLSCSPISGHRSVSWYQQTPGQGLQFLFEYFSETQRNKGNFPGRFSGRQFSNSRSEMNVSTLELGDSALYLCASSSDRGPNSPLHFGNGTRLTVT.

The chain carries TRBV11-2 and TRBJ2-1, with a weak D call TRBD1 (5 bases). V was shortened by 5 bases and J by 10 bases, with 12 bases between the two germline ends. The CDR3 covers 12 residues. Per germline, CDR1 SGHAT and CDR2 FQNNGV. CDR3 sequence: CASSLVPGEQFF. Written as DNA, the CDR3 is TGTGCCAGCAGCCTGGTCCCAGGGGAGCAGTTCTTC.

The V gene is TRBV5-1, the J gene TRBJ2-1, with TRBD1 identical over 10 bases. Per germline, CDR1 SGHRS and CDR2 YFSETQ. The junction had 4 bases not matched to a gene; V was cut back by 2 bases and J by 8 bases. This CDR3 comprises 14 residues. The CDR3 loop is CASSFGDRGHEQFF. The DNA of the CDR3 is TGCGCCAGCAGCTTTGGGGACAGGGGACATGAGCAGTTCTTC.

The sample holds one count of this clone. The CDR3 DNA is TGTGCCAGCAGCTTAGTCCCAGGGTTTGTCACCGGGGAGCTGTTTTTT. It yields the protein CASSLVPGFVTGELFF. The chain employs TRBV7-2 and TRBJ2-2; TRBD1 is a possible D gene (5 bases). The ends were cut back, 1 base at V and 4 bases at J, with 13 bases in the middle. Germline-derived CDR1 and CDR2 are SGHTA and FQGNSA. The CDR3 contains 16 residues.

This clone has more than one count but fewer than ten. The rearrangement links TRBV4-1 to TRBJ2-1; TRBD2 is a possible D gene (5 bases). There are 12 residues in the CDR3. CDR1 is MGHRA and CDR2 is YSYEKL in the germline V gene. V dropped 1 base and J dropped 8 bases, with 6 bases sitting between them. CDR3 loop: CASSQVGDEQFF. The DNA of the CDR3 is TGCGCCAGCAGCCAAGTGGGAGATGAGCAGTTCTTC.

V usage is TRBV30 and J usage is TRBJ2-3; 11 nucleotides match TRBD2. V lost 0 bases, J lost 1 base, and 6 bases stayed unmatched. CDR3 size: 17 residues. The germline gives CDR1 GTSNPN, CDR2 SVGIG (reference sequence). The CDR3 region has the DNA TGTGCCTGGAGTGTTAGGACTAGCGGGTCTCGCACAGATACGCAGTATTTT. It encodes CAWSVRTSGSRTDTQYF.

The DNA for the CDR3 is TGCGCCAGCAGCCCTGACAGGGGGCTTGCTAATGAAAAACTGTTTTTT. Its translation is CASSPDRGLANEKLFF. The chain links TRBV5-1 to TRBJ1-4; 10 bases match TRBD1. Trimming cost V 4 bases and J 3 bases; bases outside gene matches: 6. Per germline, CDR1 SGHRS and CDR2 YFSETQ. The CDR3 is 16 residues long. Drawing the rest from reference TRBV5-1 and TRBJ1-4, the complete variable domain is KAGVTQTPRYLIKTRGQQVTLSCSPISGHRSVSWYQQTPGQGLQFLFEYFSETQRNKGNFPGRFSGRQFSNSRSEMNVSTLELGDSALYLCASSPDRGLANEKLFFGSGTQLSVL.

The chain combines TRBV19 with TRBJ1-5; D is perhaps TRBD1 (6 bases). Germline CDR1 is LNHDA and CDR2 is SQIVND (reference sequence). The germline V and J ends were trimmed by 8 bases and 5 bases, with 19 bases remaining between them. The CDR3 is 15 residues long. The CDR3 DNA sequence: TGTGCCAGTCGTGCCTCTACCTACAGGGATCAGCCCCAGCATTTT. This codes for CASRASTYRDQPQHF.

This chain connects TRBV28 to TRBJ1-6, with 7 bases identical to TRBD1. This CDR3 is built from 16 residues. V was pared by 2 bases and J by 10 bases, with 11 bases of the junction left unmatched. Germline lookup yields CDR1 MDHEN and CDR2 SYDVKM. In DNA form, the CDR3 reads TGTGCCAGCAGTTTAGCTGTCAGGGGGATAGGGTCACCCCTCCACTTT. Its translation is CASSLAVRGIGSPLHF. Complete variable domain (other parts from reference TRBV28 and TRBJ1-6): DVKVTQSSRYLVKRTGEKVFLECVQDMDHENMFWYRQDPGLGLRLIYFSYDVKMKEKGDIPEGYSVSREKKERFSLILESASTNQTSMYLCASSLAVRGIGSPLHFGNGTRLTVT.